The source of this TCR beta chain is a study of identical twins. TCRdb fed the 5' RACE reads into MiXCR, producing one record per CDR3 protein. The sample records hundreds of thousands of distinct CDR3 sequences, 5.5% to 7.5% being singletons. The CDR3 length is 16 residues. V dropped 7 bases and J dropped 0 bases, with 16 bases sitting between them. This clonotype has only a few counts. The source material was naive T cells sorted from blood. The rearrangement joins TRBV12-3 or TRBV12-4 to TRBJ2-4; D might be TRBD2 (6 bases). This receptor was obtained from a man younger than 35 in good health. The CDR3 loop is CASTMGGLLAKNIQYF. CDR3 nucleotide sequence: TGTGCCAGCACCATGGGGGGATTGTTAGCCAAAAACATTCAGTACTTC.